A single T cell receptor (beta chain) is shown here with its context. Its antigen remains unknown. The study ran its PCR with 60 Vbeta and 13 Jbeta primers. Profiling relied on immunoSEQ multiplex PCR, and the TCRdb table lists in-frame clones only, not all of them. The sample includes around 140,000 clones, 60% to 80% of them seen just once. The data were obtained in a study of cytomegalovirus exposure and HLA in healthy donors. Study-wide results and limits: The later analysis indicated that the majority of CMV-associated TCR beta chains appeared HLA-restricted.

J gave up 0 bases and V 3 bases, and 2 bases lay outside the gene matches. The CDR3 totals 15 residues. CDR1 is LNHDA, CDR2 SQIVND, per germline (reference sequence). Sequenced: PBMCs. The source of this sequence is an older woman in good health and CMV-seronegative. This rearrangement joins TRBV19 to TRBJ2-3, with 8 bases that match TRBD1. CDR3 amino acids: CASSIRQGSTDTQYF. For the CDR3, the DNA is TGTGCCAGTAGTATCCGACAGGGGAGCACAGATACGCAGTATTTT.